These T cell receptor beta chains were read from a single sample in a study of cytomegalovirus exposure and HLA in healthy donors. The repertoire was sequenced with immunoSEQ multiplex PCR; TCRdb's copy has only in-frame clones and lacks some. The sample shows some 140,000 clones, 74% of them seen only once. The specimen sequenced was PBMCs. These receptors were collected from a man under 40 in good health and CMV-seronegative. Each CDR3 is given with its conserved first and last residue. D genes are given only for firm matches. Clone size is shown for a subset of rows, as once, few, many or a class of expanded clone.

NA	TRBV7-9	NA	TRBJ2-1	TGTGCCAGCAGCTTAGCGGGGCTAAACAATGAGCAGTTCTTC	CASSLAGLNNEQFF
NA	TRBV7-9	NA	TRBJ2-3	TGTGCCAGCAGCTTAGGGGACTTAGCTAGCACAGATACGCAGTATTTT	CASSLGDLASTDTQYF
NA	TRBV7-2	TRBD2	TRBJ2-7	TGTGCCAGCAGCCCTAGCGGGGGTAGAATTTACGAGCAGTACTTC	CASSPSGGRIYEQYF
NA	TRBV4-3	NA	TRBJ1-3	TGCGCCAGCAGCCAAGATGCGAGAGTGGACTACTCTGGAAACACCATATATTTT	CASSQDARVDYSGNTIYF
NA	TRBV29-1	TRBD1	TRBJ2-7	TGCAGCGCGCTCGGGACAGCGTTCCCCTACGAGCAGTACTTC	CSALGTAFPYEQYF
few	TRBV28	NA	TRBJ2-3	TGTGCCAGCAGTTCCCTAGGAACAGGGTGGGACACAGATACGCAGTATTTT	CASSSLGTGWDTDTQYF
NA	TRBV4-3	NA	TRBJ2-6	TGCGCCAGCAGCCACGGGCCAGGCGGGTCTGGGGCCAACGTCCTGACTTTC	CASSHGPGGSGANVLTF
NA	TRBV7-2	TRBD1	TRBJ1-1	TGTGCCAGCCAGACAGGGATGAACACTGAAGCTTTCTTT	CASQTGMNTEAFF
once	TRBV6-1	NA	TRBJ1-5	TGTGCCAGCAGTGTCACCAGGGACACATATAGCAATCAGCCCCAGCATTTT	CASSVTRDTYSNQPQHF
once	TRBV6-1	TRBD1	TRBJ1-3	TGTGCCAGCAGCGCGACAGGGGTCGGAAACACCATATATTTT	CASSATGVGNTIYF
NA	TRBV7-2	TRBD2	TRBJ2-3	TGTGCCAGCAGCTCCCCGGGCGGGGGGACGTACACAGATACGCAGTATTTT	CASSSPGGGTYTDTQYF
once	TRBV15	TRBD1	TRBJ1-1	TGTGCCACCAGCAGAGAACCCCTTGCAGGGACAGTGAACACTGAAGCTTTCTTT	CATSREPLAGTVNTEAFF
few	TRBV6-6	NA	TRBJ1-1	TGTGCCAGCCGGGAGGTAATGAACACTGAAGCTTTCTTT	CASREVMNTEAFF
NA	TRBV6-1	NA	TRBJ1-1	TGTGCCAGCAGACTAGGACGGAAAACGAACACTGAAGCTTTCTTT	CASRLGRKTNTEAFF
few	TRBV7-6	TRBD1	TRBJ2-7	TGTGCCAGCAGCTTGCGGACAGGCCTCTACGAGCAGTACTTC	CASSLRTGLYEQYF
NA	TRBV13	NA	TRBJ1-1	TGTGCCAGCAGCTTACGGCAGGCCGCGACTGAAGCTTTCTTT	CASSLRQAATEAFF
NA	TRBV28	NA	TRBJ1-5	TGTGCCAGCAGCATGTCGGTCGGGGTAGCTCAGCCCCAGCATTTT	CASSMSVGVAQPQHF
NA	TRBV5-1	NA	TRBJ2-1	TGCGCCAGCAGCTTGTTATGGGGGGGGCTGGAAAATGAGCAGTTCTTC	CASSLLWGGLENEQFF
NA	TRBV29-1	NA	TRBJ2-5	TGCAGCGTCCGACTACCTCAAGAGACCCAGTACTTC	CSVRLPQETQYF
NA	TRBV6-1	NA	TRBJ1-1	TGTGCCAGCAGAAGCAGGTTGCGAGCTTTCTTT	CASRSRLRAFF
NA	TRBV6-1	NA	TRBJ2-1	TGTGCCAGCAGACTCAGCGGTGTGGTAAATGAGCAGTTCTTC	CASRLSGVVNEQFF
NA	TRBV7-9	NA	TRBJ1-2	TGTGCCAGCAGCTTAGCGAGCTTGACAGCCTCTAACTATGGCTACACCTTC	CASSLASLTASNYGYTF
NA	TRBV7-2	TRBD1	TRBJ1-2	TGTGCCAGCAGCTTAGGGGACAGGGGGGATGGCTACACCTTC	CASSLGDRGDGYTF
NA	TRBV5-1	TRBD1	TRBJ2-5	TGCGCCAGCAGCTTGGCCGTCGGGACAGGGGGTCAAGAGACCCAGTACTTC	CASSLAVGTGGQETQYF
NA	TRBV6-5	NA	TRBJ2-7	TGTGCCAGCAGCCCCAGGAATCTCTACGAGCAGTACTTC	CASSPRNLYEQYF
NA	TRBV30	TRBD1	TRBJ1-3	TGTGCCTGGTCCCGGGACAGTGGCTCTGGAAACACCATATATTTT	CAWSRDSGSGNTIYF
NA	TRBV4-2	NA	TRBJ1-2	TGTGCCAGCAGCCGAACTGGCTATGGCTACACCTTC	CASSRTGYGYTF
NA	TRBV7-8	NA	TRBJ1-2	TGTGCCAGCAGCGTCCGGGACACTAACTATGGCTACACCTTC	CASSVRDTNYGYTF
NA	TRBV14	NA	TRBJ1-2	TGTGCCAGCAGCCAAGATCGCGGTACAGGCTACACCTTC	CASSQDRGTGYTF
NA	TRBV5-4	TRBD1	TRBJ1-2	TGTGCCAGCAGCTGGCCCGGGACAGTTAACTATGGCTACACCTTC	CASSWPGTVNYGYTF
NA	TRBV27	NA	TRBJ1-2	TGTGCCAGCACGCCGCTCCTGGGGGGGCCGGATCCGGGCTACACCTTC	CASTPLLGGPDPGYTF
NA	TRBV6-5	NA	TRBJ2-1	TGTGCCAGCAGTTACAATCGGGGGTCCTACAATGAGCAGTTCTTC	CASSYNRGSYNEQFF
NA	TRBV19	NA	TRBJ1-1	TGTGCCAGTAGTTTGCTATTGAACACTGAAGCTTTCTTT	CASSLLLNTEAFF
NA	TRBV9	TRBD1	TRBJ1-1	TGTGCCAGCAGCGTGATTGGTCCGGGACAGGGGTACACTGAAGCTTTCTTT	CASSVIGPGQGYTEAFF
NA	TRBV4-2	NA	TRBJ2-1	TGTGCCAGCAGCCACCGGCCGGGGTTCTCCTACAATGAGCAGTTCTTC	CASSHRPGFSYNEQFF
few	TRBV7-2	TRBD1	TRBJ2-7	TGTGCCAGCAGCTTCTCCCAGGGGGCCTTCGAGCAGTACTTC	CASSFSQGAFEQYF
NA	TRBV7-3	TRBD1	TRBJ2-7	TGTGCCAGCAGCGTCGGACAGGGGAACGAGCAGTACTTC	CASSVGQGNEQYF
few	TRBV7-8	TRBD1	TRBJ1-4	TGTGCCAGCAGCTTAAGGGACAGGGCTGAAAAACTGTTTTTT	CASSLRDRAEKLFF
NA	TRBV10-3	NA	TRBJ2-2	TGTGCCATCAGTGAGTCGACAGTCCCCGGGGAGCTGTTTTTT	CAISESTVPGELFF
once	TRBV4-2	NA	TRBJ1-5	TGTGCCAGCAGCCAAGAGACGGATAGCAATCAGCCCCAGAATTTT	CASSQETDSNQPQNF
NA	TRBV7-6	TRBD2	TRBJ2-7	TGTGCCAGCAGCTTGCTAGCGGGGGGGCTCTCCTACGAGCAGTACTTC	CASSLLAGGLSYEQYF
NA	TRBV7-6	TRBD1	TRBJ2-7	TGTGCCAGCAGCCGGGGACAGGGGACCTACGAGCAGTACTTC	CASSRGQGTYEQYF
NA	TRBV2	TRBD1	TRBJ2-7	TGTGCCAGCAGTCCGGGACAGGGTGAGGGGTACTTC	CASSPGQGEGYF
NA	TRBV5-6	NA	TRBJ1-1	TGTGCCAGCAGCTTGGACAGGTTGTCCACTGAAGCTTTCTTT	CASSLDRLSTEAFF
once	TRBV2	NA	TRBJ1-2	TGTGCCAGCACCTCACTGGTGGGGGCTAGGCGTCCTTATGGCTACACCTTC	CASTSLVGARRPYGYTF
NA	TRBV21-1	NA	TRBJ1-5	TGTGCCAGCAGCAAATCAGTCAGGGTGAACAATCAGCCCCAGCATTTT	CASSKSVRVNNQPQHF
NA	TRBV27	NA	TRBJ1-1	TGTGCCAGCAGTTTAGGTCGAGGGAGGTGGGCTTTCTTT	CASSLGRGRWAFF
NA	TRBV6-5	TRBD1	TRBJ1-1	TGTGCCAGCAGGGGACAGGGGGTAACTGAAGCTTTCTTT	CASRGQGVTEAFF
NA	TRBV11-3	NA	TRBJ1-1	TGTGCCAGCAGCTTAGGCAGTAACACTGAAGCTTTCTTT	CASSLGSNTEAFF
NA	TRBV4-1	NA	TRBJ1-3	TGCGCCAGCAGCCAACCTGGACAGACTGGAAACACCATATATTTT	CASSQPGQTGNTIYF
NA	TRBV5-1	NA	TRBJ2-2	TGCGCCAGCAAGCGGTCAGAGAGGAACACCGGGGAGCTGTTTTTT	CASKRSERNTGELFF
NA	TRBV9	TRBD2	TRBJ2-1	TGTGCCAGCAGCGTCCGGAATAGCGGGAAAAACAATGAGCAGTTCTTC	CASSVRNSGKNNEQFF
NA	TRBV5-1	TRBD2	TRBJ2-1	TGCGCCAGCAGCCCACCGGGACTAGCGGGCATAAATGAGCAGTTCTTC	CASSPPGLAGINEQFF
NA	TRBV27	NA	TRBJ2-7	TGTGCCAGCAGTACAACCGGGTCTTTCTCCTACGAGCAGTACTTC	CASSTTGSFSYEQYF
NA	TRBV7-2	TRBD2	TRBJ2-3	TGTGCCAGCAGCTTCCTAGCGGGGGCGGCAGATACGCAGTATTTT	CASSFLAGAADTQYF
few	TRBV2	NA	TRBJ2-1	TGTGCCAGCAGTGAAGCGTCAGATGAGCAGTTCTTC	CASSEASDEQFF
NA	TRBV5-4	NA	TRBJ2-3	TGTGCCAGCAGCTTGAACAGACCGTCTAGCACAGATACGCAGTATTTT	CASSLNRPSSTDTQYF